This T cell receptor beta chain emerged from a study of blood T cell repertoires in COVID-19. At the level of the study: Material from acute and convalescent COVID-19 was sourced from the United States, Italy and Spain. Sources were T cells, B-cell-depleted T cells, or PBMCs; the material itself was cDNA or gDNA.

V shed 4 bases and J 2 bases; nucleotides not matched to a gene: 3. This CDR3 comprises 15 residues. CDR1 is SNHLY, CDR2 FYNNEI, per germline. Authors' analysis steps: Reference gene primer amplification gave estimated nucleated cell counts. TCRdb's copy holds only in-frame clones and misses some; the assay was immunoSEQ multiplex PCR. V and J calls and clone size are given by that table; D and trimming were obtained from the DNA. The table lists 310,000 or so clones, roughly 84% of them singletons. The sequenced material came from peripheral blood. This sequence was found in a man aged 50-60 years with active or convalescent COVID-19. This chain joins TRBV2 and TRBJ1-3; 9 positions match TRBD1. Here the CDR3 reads CASSVTGGTGNTIYF. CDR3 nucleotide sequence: TGTGCCAGCAGTGTCACAGGGGGCACTGGAAACACCATATATTTT.